These 7 T cell receptor beta chains were all obtained from the same sample, sequenced in a study of cytomegalovirus exposure and HLA in healthy donors. This PCR relied on a set of 60 Vbeta primers and 13 Jbeta primers. The method was immunoSEQ multiplex PCR; TCRdb's version includes in-frame clones alone and lacks a portion of them. The sample has about 120,000 clones, roughly 74% seen once; the top ten hold roughly 0.82%. Specimen: PBMCs. The receptors were gathered from a woman in her twenties or thirties in good health and CMV-seronegative.

This clone was detected only a few times. The chain uses TRBV10-3 and TRBJ1-2; D gene uncertain. Looked up from germline, CDR1 is ENHRY and CDR2 is SYGVKD. Trimming removed 0 bases from V and 4 bases from J, with 6 bases in between. There are 13 residues in the CDR3. The CDR3 coding sequence is TGTGCCATCAGTGAGTCAGGGAGCTATGGCTACACCTTC. Translated: CAISESGSYGYTF.

The rearrangement links TRBV5-1 to TRBJ2-1; TRBD2 matches at 8 bases. Germline V CDR1 and CDR2: SGHRS, YFSETQ. V lost 5 bases to trimming and J lost 2 bases; unmatched junction nucleotides: 6. The CDR3 has 15 residues. For the CDR3, the DNA is TGCGCCAGCAGGGTGACTAGCGCGGCCTACAATGAGCAGTTCTTC. It codes for CASRVTSAAYNEQFF.

This clone was counted a single time. In DNA form, the CDR3 reads TGCAGCGTGTTGGCGGTCTCCACCTATGGCTACACCTTC. Translation gives CSVLAVSTYGYTF. V usage is TRBV29-1 and J usage is TRBJ1-2; unclear D gene. CDR1 is SQVTM, CDR2 ANQGSEA, per germline. The CDR3 is 13 amino acids. V lost 6 bases to trimming and J lost 4 bases, with 15 bases between them.

This clone turned up a few times. The chain uses TRBV19 and TRBJ1-4; D is ambiguous. V was trimmed by 0 bases and J by 8 bases, leaving 4 bases between them. The CDR3 length is 12 residues. Germline V gene data show CDR1 as LNHDA and CDR2 as SQIVND (reference sequence). In nucleotides, the CDR3 is TGTGCCAGTAGTATAGATCAGGAAAAACTGTTTTTT. Protein sequence: CASSIDQEKLFF. The full variable domain, with the rest looked up from reference TRBV19 and TRBJ1-4, is DGGITQSPKYLFRKEGQNVTLSCEQNLNHDAMYWYRQDPGQGLRLIYYSQIVNDFQKGDIAEGYSVSREKKESFPLTVTSAQKNPTAFYLCASSIDQEKLFFGSGTQLSVL.

The chain carries TRBV7-2 and TRBJ2-5; 12 bases line up with TRBD2. Germline-derived CDR1 and CDR2 are SGHTA and FQGNSA. The CDR3 is 16 residues long. V lost 3 bases, J lost 5 bases, and 7 bases stayed unmatched. In nucleotides, the CDR3 is TGTGCCAGCAGCTTTATGTCTAGCGGGGGGGCGGAGACCCAGTACTTC. Protein: CASSFMSSGGAETQYF. Using reference TRBV7-2 and TRBJ2-5 for the parts outside the CDR3, the full variable domain is GAGVSQSPSNKVTEKGKDVELRCDPISGHTALYWYRQSLGQGLEFLIYFQGNSAPDKSGLPSDRFSAERTGGSVSTLTIQRTQQEDSAVYLCASSFMSSGGAETQYFGPGTRLLVL.

This clone came up once. The chain couples TRBV18 to TRBJ1-5; D not resolved. CDR1 and CDR2 from the germline V gene are KGHSH and LQKENI. This CDR3 spans 13 amino acids. Trimming stripped 2 bases from V and 5 bases from J, with 7 bases between. Here the CDR3 DNA reads TGTGCCAGCTCACCAGGGGAGGATCAGCCCCAGCATTTT. Its protein product is CASSPGEDQPQHF.

This clone turned up a few times. This chain uses TRBV6-1 with TRBJ1-1; unclear D gene. Between the trimmed V and J ends, which lost 4 bases and 5 bases, there was a span of 17 bases. CDR1 is MNHNS, CDR2 SASEGT, per germline. CDR3 length: 15 residues. CDR3 protein: CASSARGSGETEAFF. The CDR3, as DNA: TGTGCCAGCAGTGCCAGAGGGAGCGGAGAGACTGAAGCTTTCTTT.